This T cell receptor (beta chain) was obtained from a study of T cells after yellow fever vaccination. CDR1 and CDR2 from the germline V gene are MNHEY and SMNVEV (reference sequence). V was pared by 5 bases and J by 8 bases, with 8 bases of the junction left unmatched. This CDR3 is 13 amino acids long. TCRdb re-called the 5' RACE reads with MiXCR, one entry per CDR3 protein. The repertoire has some 250,000 distinct CDR3 sequences, roughly 3.7% of them found once; the top ten carry about 20%. This clonotype was counted at least ten times. The input for sequencing was PBMCs, taken 15 days after the yellow fever booster vaccination. This TCR derives from a man between 18 and 29 years old who received the YFV17D yellow fever vaccine. The chain employs TRBV27 and TRBJ1-2; 7 bases match TRBD1. The CDR3 DNA follows: TGTGCCAGCAGTACGCTCAGGGGGGACGGCTACACCTTC. Translating it yields CASSTLRGDGYTF.